Sequencing of this T cell receptor beta chain was carried out in a study of cytomegalovirus exposure and HLA in healthy donors. As for the study in general: It was reported in a later analysis that the 120 validation repertoires used the same platform as the 550 to 850 first-cohort repertoires. Whole-study findings and limits: In vitro data verified a few CMV-associated chains as specific for CMV antigens.

From the 120-subject validation cohort, which was separate from the approximately 670-subject first cohort, the donors were drawn. The protocol was immunoSEQ multiplex PCR, while the TCRdb copy is restricted to in-frame clones and leaves out a portion. Among about 360,000 clones, 80% to 90% were seen once, and the ten largest hold around 0.8%. On this clone itself: Its antigen is not known.

The V end was cut by 5 bases, the J end by 7 bases, with 15 bases between. The V gene's germline CDR1 is KGHSH and CDR2 LQKENI. The CDR3 covers 14 residues. This receptor was identified in a woman under 30 in good health and CMV-seronegative. Sequenced material: PBMCs. The chain couples TRBV18 to TRBJ2-1, with D possibly TRBD1 on 6 matching bases. The CDR3 DNA sequence: TGTGCCAGCTCAGAACAGGGAGTCCGGAATGAGCAGTTCTTC. Amino acids: CASSEQGVRNEQFF. Based on the CDR3 plus reference TRBV18 and TRBJ2-1, the full variable domain is NAGVMQNPRHLVRRRGQEARLRCSPMKGHSHVYWYRQLPEEGLKFMVYLQKENIIDESGMPKERFSAEFPKEGPSILRIQQVVRGDSAAYFCASSEQGVRNEQFFGPGTRLTVL.